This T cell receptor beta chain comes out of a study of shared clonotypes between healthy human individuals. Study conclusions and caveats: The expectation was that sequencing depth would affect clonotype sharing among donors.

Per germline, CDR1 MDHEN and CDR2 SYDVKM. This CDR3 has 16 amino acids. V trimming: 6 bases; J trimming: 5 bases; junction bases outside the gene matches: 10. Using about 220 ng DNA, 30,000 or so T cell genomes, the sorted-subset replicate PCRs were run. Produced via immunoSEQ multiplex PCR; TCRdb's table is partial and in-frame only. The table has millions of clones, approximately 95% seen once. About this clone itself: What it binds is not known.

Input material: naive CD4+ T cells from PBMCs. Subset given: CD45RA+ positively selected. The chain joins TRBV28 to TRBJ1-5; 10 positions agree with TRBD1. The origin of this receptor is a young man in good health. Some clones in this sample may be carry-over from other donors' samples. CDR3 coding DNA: TGTGCCAGCAGGCCCGGGGACAGGGGACTCTATCAGCCCCAGCATTTT. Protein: CASRPGDRGLYQPQHF.